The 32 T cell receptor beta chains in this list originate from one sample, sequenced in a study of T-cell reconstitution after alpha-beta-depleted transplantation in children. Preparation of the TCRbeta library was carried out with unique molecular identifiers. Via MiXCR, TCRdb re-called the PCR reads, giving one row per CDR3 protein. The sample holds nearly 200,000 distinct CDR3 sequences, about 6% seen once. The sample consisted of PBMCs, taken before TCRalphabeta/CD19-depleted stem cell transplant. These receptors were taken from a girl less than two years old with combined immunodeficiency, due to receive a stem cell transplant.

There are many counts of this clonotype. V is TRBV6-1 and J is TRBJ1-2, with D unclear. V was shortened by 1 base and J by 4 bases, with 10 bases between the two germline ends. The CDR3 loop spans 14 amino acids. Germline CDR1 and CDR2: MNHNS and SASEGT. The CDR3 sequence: CASSEGLWGYGYTF. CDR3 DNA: TGTGCCAGCAGTGAAGGACTGTGGGGCTATGGCTACACCTTC.

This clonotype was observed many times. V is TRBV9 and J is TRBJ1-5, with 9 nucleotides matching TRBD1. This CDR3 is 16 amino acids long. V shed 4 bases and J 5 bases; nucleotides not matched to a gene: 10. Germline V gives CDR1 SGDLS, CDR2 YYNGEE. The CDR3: CASSPRDRDPYQPQHF. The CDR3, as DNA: TGTGCCAGCAGCCCCCGGGACAGGGACCCTTATCAGCCCCAGCATTTT.

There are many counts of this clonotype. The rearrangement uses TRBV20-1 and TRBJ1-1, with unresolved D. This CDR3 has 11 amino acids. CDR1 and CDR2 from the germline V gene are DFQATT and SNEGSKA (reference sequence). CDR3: CRAWTNTEAFF. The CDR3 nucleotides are TGCAGGGCATGGACGAACACTGAAGCTTTCTTT.

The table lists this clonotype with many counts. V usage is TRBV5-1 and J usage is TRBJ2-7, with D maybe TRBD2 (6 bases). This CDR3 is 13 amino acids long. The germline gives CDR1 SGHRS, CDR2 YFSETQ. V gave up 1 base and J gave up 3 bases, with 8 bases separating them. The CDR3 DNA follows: TGCGCCAGCAGCTTGCACGGGGGCTACGAGCAGTACTTC. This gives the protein CASSLHGGYEQYF.

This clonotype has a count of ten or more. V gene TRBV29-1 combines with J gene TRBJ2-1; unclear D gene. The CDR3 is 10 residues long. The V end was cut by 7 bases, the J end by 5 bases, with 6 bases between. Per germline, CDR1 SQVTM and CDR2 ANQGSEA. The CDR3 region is CSASHNEQFF. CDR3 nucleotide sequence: TGCAGCGCGTCTCACAATGAGCAGTTCTTC.

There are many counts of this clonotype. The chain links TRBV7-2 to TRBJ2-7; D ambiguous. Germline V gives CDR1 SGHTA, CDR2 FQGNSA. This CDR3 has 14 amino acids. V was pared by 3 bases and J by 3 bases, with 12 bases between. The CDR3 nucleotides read TGTGCCAGCAGCTTCTCACCTCTCTACTACGAGCAGTACTTC. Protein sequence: CASSFSPLYYEQYF.

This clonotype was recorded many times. The CDR3 DNA reads TGCGCCAGCAGCTTGTTAGGCAGCTTCGGTTATGGCTACACCTTC. Protein sequence: CASSLLGSFGYGYTF. The V and J genes are TRBV5-1 and TRBJ1-2; no reliable D call. The CDR3 is 15 amino acids. Germline V gene lookup returns CDR1 SGHRS and CDR2 YFSETQ. V was pared by 1 base and J by 5 bases, with 15 bases between.

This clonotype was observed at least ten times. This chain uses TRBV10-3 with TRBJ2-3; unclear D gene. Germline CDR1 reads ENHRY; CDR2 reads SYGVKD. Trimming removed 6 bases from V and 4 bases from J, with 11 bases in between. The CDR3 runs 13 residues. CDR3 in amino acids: CAIRGEYSDTQYF. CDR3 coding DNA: TGTGCCATCAGGGGCGAGTATTCAGATACGCAGTATTTT.

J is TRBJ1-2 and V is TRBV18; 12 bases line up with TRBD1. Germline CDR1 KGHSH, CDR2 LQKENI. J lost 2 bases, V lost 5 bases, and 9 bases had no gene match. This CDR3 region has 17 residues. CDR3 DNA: TGTGCCAGCTCAGTCCCGGGACAGGGGGCCCTCAACTATGGCTACACCTTC. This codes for CASSVPGQGALNYGYTF.

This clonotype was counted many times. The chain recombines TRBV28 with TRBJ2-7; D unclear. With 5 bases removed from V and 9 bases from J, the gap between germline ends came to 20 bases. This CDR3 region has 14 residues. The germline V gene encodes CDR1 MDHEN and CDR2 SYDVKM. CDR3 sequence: CASSTQSAAMGQYF. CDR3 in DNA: TGTGCCAGCAGTACCCAGAGTGCTGCTATGGGGCAGTACTTC.

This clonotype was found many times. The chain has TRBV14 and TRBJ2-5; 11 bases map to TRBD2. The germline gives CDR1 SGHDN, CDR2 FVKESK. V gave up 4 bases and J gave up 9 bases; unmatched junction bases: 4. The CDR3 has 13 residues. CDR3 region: CASSPGLAGSQYF. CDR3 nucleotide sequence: TGTGCCAGCAGCCCCGGACTAGCGGGTTCCCAGTACTTC. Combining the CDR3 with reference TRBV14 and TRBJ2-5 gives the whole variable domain EAGVTQFPSHSVIEKGQTVTLRCDPISGHDNLYWYRRVMGKEIKFLLHFVKESKQDESGMPNNRFLAERTGGTYSTLKVQPAELEDSGVYFCASSPGLAGSQYFGPGTRLLVL.

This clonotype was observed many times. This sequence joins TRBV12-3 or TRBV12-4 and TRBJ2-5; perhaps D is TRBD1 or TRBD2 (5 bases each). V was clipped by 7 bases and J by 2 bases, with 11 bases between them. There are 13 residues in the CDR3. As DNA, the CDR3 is TGTGCCAGCACCGCGTGGGGGCAAGAGACCCAGTACTTC. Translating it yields CASTAWGQETQYF.

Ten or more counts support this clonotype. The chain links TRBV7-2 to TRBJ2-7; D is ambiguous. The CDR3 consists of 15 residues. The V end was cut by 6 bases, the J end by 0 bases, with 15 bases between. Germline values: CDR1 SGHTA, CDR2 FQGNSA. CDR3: CASSLSYTYSYEQYF. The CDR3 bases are TGTGCCAGCAGTTTATCCTACACCTACTCCTACGAGCAGTACTTC.

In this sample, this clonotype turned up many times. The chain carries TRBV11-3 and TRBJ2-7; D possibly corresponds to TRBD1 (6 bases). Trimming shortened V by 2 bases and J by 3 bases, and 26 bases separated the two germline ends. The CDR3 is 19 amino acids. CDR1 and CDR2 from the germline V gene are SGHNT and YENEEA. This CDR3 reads CASSLSAVLGTKRIYEQYF. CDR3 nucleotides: TGTGCCAGCAGCTTAAGTGCTGTATTGGGGACAAAGCGGATCTACGAGCAGTACTTC.

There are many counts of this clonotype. The CDR3 DNA reads TGCAGTGCCCCTTCGGCTAGCGGGAGTTCTGATACGCAGTATTTT. This codes for CSAPSASGSSDTQYF. The V call is TRBV20-1, the J call TRBJ2-3; TRBD2 agrees at 10 bases. The V gene end was trimmed by 6 bases and the J gene end by 6 bases; junction bases not matched to a gene: 12. CDR1 DFQATT and CDR2 SNEGSKA come from the germline V gene (reference sequence). The CDR3 sequence is 15 residues long.

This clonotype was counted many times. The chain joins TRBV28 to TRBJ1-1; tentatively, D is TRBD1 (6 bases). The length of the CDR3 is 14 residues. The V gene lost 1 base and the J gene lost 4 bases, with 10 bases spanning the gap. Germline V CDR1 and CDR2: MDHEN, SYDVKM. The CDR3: CASSLYREGTEAFF. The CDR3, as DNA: TGTGCCAGCAGTTTATACAGGGAAGGCACTGAAGCTTTCTTT.

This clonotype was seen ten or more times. The CDR3 loop reads CASSTLYEQYF. CDR3 coding DNA: TGTGCCAGCAGTACCCTGTACGAGCAGTACTTC. This chain connects TRBV28 to TRBJ2-7; D gene uncertain. The germline gives CDR1 MDHEN, CDR2 SYDVKM. This CDR3 spans 11 amino acids. The V end was cut by 5 bases, the J end by 4 bases, with 6 bases between.

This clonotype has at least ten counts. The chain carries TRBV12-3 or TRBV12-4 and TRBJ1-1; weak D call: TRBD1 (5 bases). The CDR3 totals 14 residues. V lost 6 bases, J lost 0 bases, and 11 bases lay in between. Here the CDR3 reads CASSYRNMNTEAFF. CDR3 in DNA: TGTGCCAGCAGCTACAGGAACATGAACACTGAAGCTTTCTTT.

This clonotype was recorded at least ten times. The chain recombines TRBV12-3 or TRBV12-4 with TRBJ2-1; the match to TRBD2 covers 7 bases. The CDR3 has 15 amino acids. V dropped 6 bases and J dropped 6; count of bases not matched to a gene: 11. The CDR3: CASRPPGGGINEQFF. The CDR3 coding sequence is TGTGCCAGCAGACCCCCGGGGGGAGGGATCAATGAGCAGTTCTTC.

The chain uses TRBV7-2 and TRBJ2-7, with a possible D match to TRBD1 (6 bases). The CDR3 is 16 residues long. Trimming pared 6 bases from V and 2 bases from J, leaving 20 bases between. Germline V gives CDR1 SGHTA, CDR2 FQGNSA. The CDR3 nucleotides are TGTGCCAGCAGACACGATGATACAGGGCCCACCTACGAGCAGTACTTC. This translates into CASRHDDTGPTYEQYF.

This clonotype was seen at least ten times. This CDR3 reads CASSLSSLFYNEQFF. The CDR3 DNA reads as TGTGCCAGCAGTTTGAGCAGTCTATTCTACAATGAGCAGTTCTTC. The chain joins TRBV12-3 or TRBV12-4 to TRBJ2-1; D gene unclear. Trimming left V 3 bases short and J 3 bases short, with 12 bases between. This CDR3 is 15 amino acids long.

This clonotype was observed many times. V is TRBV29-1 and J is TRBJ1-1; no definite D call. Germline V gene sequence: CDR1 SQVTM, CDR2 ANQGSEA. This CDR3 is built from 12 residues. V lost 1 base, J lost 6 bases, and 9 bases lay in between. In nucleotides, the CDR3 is TGCAGCGTTGAAGGGCAAGGCCCTGAAGCTTTCTTT. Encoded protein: CSVEGQGPEAFF.

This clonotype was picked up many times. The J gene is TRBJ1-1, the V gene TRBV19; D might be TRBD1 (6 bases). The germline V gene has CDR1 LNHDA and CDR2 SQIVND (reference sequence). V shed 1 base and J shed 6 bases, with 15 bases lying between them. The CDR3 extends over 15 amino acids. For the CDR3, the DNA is TGTGCCAGTAGTATAGGGGCCCTGGAGGGGGCTGAAGCTTTCTTT. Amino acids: CASSIGALEGAEAFF.

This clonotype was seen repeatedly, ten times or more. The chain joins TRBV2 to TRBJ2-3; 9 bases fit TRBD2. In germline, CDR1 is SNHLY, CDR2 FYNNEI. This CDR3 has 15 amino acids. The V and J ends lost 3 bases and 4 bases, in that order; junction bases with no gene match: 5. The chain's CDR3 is CASSDGGGAADTQYF. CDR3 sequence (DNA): TGTGCCAGCAGTGATGGCGGGGGGGCCGCAGATACGCAGTATTTT.

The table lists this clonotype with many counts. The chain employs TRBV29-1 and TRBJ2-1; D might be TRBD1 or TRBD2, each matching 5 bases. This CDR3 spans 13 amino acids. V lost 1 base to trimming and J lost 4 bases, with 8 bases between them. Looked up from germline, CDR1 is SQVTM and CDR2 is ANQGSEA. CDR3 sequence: CSVEGDGYNEQFF. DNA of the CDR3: TGCAGCGTTGAAGGGGACGGATACAATGAGCAGTTCTTC.

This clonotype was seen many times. CDR3 in DNA: TGCGCCAGCAGGGGCCAACGGGGGGGCCGAGAGAGAACAGATACGCAGTATTTT. Translating it yields CASRGQRGGRERTDTQYF. The chain employs TRBV5-1 and TRBJ2-3, with 8 bases that match TRBD2. V trimming: 5 bases; J trimming: 3 bases; junction bases outside the gene matches: 17. Per the germline V gene, CDR1 is SGHRS and CDR2 is YFSETQ. There are 18 residues in the CDR3.

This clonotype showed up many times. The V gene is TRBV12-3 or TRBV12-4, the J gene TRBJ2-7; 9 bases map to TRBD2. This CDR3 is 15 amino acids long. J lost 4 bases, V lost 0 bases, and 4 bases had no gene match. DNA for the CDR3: TGTGCCAGCAGTTTAGCTCGCGGGGGGGCATACGAGCAGTACTTC. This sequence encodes CASSLARGGAYEQYF.

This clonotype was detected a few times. CDR3 region: CASSLAYTQGMNTEAFF. The DNA of the CDR3 is TGTGCCAGCAGCTTAGCGTATACCCAGGGAATGAACACTGAAGCTTTCTTT. This chain uses TRBV7-8 with TRBJ1-1; possible D gene TRBD1, 5 bases. V was pared by 0 bases and J by 0 bases, with 14 bases between. The CDR3 has 17 residues. Germline lookup yields CDR1 SGHVS and CDR2 FQNEAQ.

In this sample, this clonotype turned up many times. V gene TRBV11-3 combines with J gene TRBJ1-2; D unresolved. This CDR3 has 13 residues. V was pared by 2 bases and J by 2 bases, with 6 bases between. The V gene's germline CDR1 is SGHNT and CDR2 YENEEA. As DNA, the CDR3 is TGTGCCAGCAGCTTAAGGCTAAACTATGGCTACACCTTC. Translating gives CASSLRLNYGYTF.

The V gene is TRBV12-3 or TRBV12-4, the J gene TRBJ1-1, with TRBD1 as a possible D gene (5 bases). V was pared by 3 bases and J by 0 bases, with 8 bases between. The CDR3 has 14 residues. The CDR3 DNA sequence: TGTGCCAGCAGTTTTAACAGGCTGAACACTGAAGCTTTCTTT. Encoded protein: CASSFNRLNTEAFF.

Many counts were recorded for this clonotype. The chain's CDR3 is CATSEGLTQHF. The DNA of the CDR3 is TGTGCCACCAGTGAAGGGTTGACCCAGCATTTT. The V call is TRBV24-1, the J call TRBJ1-5; D ambiguous. V shed 4 bases and J shed 11 bases, with 8 bases lying between them. Germline loops: CDR1 KGHDR, CDR2 SFDVKD. This CDR3 is 11 amino acids long.

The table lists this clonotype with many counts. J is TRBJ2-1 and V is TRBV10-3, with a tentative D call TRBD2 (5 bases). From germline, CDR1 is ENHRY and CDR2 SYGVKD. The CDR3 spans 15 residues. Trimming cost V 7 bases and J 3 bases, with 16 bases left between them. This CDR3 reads CAITRTLAGYNEQFF. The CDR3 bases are TGTGCCATCACCAGGACTTTGGCAGGCTACAATGAGCAGTTCTTC.